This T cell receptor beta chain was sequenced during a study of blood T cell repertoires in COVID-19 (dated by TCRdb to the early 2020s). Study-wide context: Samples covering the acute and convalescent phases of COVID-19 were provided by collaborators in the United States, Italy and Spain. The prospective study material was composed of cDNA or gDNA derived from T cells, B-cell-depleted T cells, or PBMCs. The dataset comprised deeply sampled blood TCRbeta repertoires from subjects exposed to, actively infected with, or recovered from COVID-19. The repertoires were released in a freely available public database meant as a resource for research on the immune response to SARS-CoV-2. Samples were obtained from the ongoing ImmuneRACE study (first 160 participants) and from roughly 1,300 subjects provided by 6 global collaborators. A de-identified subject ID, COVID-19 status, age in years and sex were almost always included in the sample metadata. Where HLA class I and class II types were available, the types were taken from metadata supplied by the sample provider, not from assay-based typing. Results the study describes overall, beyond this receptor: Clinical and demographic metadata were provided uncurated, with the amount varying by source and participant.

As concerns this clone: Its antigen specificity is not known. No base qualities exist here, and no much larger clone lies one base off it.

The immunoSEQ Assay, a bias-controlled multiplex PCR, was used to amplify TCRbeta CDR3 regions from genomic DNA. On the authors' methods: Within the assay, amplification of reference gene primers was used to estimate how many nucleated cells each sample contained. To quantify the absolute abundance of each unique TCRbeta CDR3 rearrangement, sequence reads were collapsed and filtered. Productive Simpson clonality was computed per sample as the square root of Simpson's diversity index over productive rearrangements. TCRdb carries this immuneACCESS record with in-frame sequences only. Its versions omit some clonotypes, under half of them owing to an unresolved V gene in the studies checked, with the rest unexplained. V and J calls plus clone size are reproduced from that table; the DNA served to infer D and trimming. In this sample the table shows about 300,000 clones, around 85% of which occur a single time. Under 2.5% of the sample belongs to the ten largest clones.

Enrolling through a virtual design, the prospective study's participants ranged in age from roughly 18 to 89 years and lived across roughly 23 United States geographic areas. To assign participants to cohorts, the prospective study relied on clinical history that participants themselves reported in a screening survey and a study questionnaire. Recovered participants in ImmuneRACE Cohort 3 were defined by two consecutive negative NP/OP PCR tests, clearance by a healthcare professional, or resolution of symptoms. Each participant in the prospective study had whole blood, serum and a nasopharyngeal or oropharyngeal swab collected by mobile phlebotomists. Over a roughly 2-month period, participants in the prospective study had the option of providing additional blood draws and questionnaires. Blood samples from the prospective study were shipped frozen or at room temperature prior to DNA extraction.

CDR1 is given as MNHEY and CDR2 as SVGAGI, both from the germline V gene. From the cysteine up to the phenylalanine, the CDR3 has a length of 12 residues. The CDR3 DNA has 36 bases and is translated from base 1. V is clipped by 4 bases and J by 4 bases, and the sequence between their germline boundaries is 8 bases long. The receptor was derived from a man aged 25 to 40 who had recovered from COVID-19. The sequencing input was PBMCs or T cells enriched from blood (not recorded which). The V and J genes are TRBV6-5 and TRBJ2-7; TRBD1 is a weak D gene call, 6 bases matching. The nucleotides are TGTGCCAGCAGTTCCGACAGGTACGAGCAGTACTTC. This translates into CASSSDRYEQYF.